The 30 T cell receptor beta chains below all came from one sample that was sequenced in a study of siplizumab effects on memory and regulatory T cells. Some clones are missing from TCRdb's copy, which holds only in-frame ones; the method was immunoSEQ multiplex PCR. Here the sample spans 90,000 to 95,000 clones, roughly 93% being singletons. What was sequenced was CD8+ T cells sorted from blood. The receptors were sampled from a human donor in good health.

The genes are TRBV5-1 and TRBJ1-2, with D maybe TRBD1 (6 bases). CDR3 length: 13 residues. Trimming pared 2 bases from V and 3 bases from J, leaving 8 bases between. Germline V gene data show CDR1 as SGHRS and CDR2 as YFSETQ. This CDR3 reads CASSFGGDYGYTF. The CDR3 DNA follows: TGCGCCAGCAGCTTCGGGGGCGACTATGGCTACACCTTC.

V and J are TRBV30 and TRBJ2-5; perhaps TRBD2 as D (5 bases). Germline CDR1 GTSNPN, CDR2 SVGIG (reference sequence). The CDR3 has 14 amino acids. V was cut by 0 bases and J by 2 bases, with 10 bases left in between. CDR3 loop: CAWSVWSGQETQYF. The CDR3 DNA reads as TGTGCCTGGAGTGTTTGGAGCGGACAAGAGACCCAGTACTTC. Full variable domain (missing parts from reference TRBV30 and TRBJ2-5): SQTIHQWPATLVQPVGSPLSLECTVEGTSNPNLYWYRQAAGRGLQLLFYSVGIGQISSEVPQNLSASRPQDRQFILSSKKLLLSDSGFYLCAWSVWSGQETQYFGPGTRLLVL.

The chain recombines TRBV5-1 with TRBJ1-1; D not resolved. Germline-derived CDR1 and CDR2 are SGHRS and YFSETQ. The V gene lost 4 bases and the J gene lost 3 bases, with 13 bases spanning the gap. The CDR3 length is 14 residues. CDR3 sequence reads: CASSTSSFDTEAFF. The CDR3 DNA reads TGCGCCAGCAGCACCTCTTCATTCGACACTGAAGCTTTCTTT.

The chain is built from TRBV13 and TRBJ1-1, with D hard to call. In germline, CDR1 is PRHDT, CDR2 FYEKMQ (reference sequence). The V and J ends lost 1 base and 10 bases respectively, with 16 bases between them. The CDR3 length is 14 residues. As DNA, the CDR3 is TGTGCCAGCAGCTTAGAGGGCAGACCCTCGGGAGCTTTCTTT. Its protein is CASSLEGRPSGAFF.

The V gene is TRBV5-5, the J gene TRBJ2-7, with 7 bases that match TRBD1. Germline CDR1 and CDR2: SGHKS and YYEKEE (reference sequence). Trimming at V came to 2 bases and at J to 5 bases, leaving 7 bases not matched to a gene. The CDR3 runs 14 residues. DNA of the CDR3: TGTGCCAGCAGCTTTTTACAGGGGAGTCACGAGCAGTACTTC. Protein: CASSFLQGSHEQYF.

The CDR3 reads CASSAYLDTQYF. Here the CDR3 DNA reads TGTGCCAGCAGCGCATACTTGGATACGCAGTATTTT. The chain combines TRBV9 with TRBJ2-3; no clear D gene. The CDR3 contains 12 residues. The germline V gene has CDR1 SGDLS and CDR2 YYNGEE. Trimming took 3 bases from V and 6 from J, leaving 8 bases between them.

This chain links TRBV5-4 with TRBJ2-2; D is uncertain. V lost 5 bases and J lost 1, with 9 bases in between. The CDR3 covers 14 residues. The germline gives CDR1 SGHNT, CDR2 YYREEE (reference sequence). The CDR3 sequence is CASSFDLNTGELFF. The CDR3 nucleotides are TGTGCCAGCAGTTTTGACCTGAACACCGGGGAGCTGTTTTTT.

V gene TRBV29-1 combines with J gene TRBJ1-2, with 7 bases aligning to TRBD1. This CDR3 comprises 12 residues. V dropped 6 bases and J dropped 5; count of bases not matched to a gene: 6. Germline assignment: CDR1 SQVTM and CDR2 ANQGSEA. The CDR3 region is CSVGAGGYGYTF. CDR3 DNA sequence: TGCAGCGTCGGGGCAGGGGGGTATGGCTACACCTTC.

This clone has only one observation. The chain carries TRBV19 and TRBJ1-1, with D unclear. Germline V gene sequence: CDR1 LNHDA, CDR2 SQIVND (reference sequence). V was shortened by 4 bases and J by 5 bases, with 14 bases between the two germline ends. This CDR3 has 14 amino acids. The CDR3 is CASSKDGGITEAFF. CDR3 DNA sequence: TGTGCCAGTAGTAAAGACGGAGGGATAACTGAAGCTTTCTTT.

The V and J genes are TRBV25-1 and TRBJ2-5; TRBD1 matches 8 bases. With 3 bases clipped from V and 5 bases from J, the junction kept 8 bases outside the gene matches. This CDR3 contains 15 residues. In germline, CDR1 is MGHDK, CDR2 SYGVNS. In DNA, the CDR3 is TGTGCCAGCAGTGACCCTACGGACAGGGATGAGACCCAGTACTTC. Translating it yields CASSDPTDRDETQYF.

This chain joins TRBV5-1 and TRBJ1-4; no definite D call. The germline gives CDR1 SGHRS, CDR2 YFSETQ. V was clipped by 4 bases and J by 8 bases, with 15 bases between them. The CDR3 contains 14 residues. The CDR3 region has the DNA TGCGCCAGCAGCCCCGACCCGGGGAGGGAAAAACTGTTTTTT. Translated, it gives CASSPDPGREKLFF.

The chain is built from TRBV5-4 and TRBJ1-1; D is uncertain. Germline values: CDR1 SGHNT, CDR2 YYREEE (reference sequence). The germline V and J ends were trimmed by 2 bases and 4 bases, with 9 bases remaining between them. This CDR3 has 13 amino acids. The CDR3 spells CASSFSRFTEAFF. In DNA, the CDR3 is TGTGCCAGCAGCTTCTCGCGGTTCACTGAAGCTTTCTTT.

This clone was detected only once. This rearrangement joins TRBV11-3 to TRBJ2-5; the D is unclear. CDR1 and CDR2 (germline): SGHNT, YENEEA. Deletions cut 0 bases from V and 7 bases from J, with 9 bases between. The CDR3 covers 13 residues. For the CDR3, the DNA is TGTGCCAGCAGCTTAGAGGCAGGTGGGACCCAGTACTTC. It encodes CASSLEAGGTQYF.

The V and J genes are TRBV7-3 and TRBJ2-1; 10 nucleotides align to TRBD1. This CDR3 spans 15 amino acids. Germline CDR1 reads SGHTA; CDR2 reads FQGTGA. Trimming at V came to 2 bases and at J to 2 bases, leaving 0 bases not matched to a gene. Written as DNA, the CDR3 is TGTGCCAGCAGCTTAGGACAGGGGGCCTACAATGAGCAGTTCTTC. Protein product: CASSLGQGAYNEQFF.

The V call is TRBV27, the J call TRBJ1-4; unclear D gene. The CDR3 is 12 residues long. V lost 5 bases and J lost 7, with 8 bases in between. CDR1 and CDR2 (germline): MNHEY, SMNVEV (reference sequence). The CDR3 loop reads CASSPTSEKLFF. The CDR3 DNA sequence: TGTGCCAGCAGTCCGACATCTGAAAAACTGTTTTTT.

The chain links TRBV7-2 to TRBJ2-1; tentative D call: TRBD2 (6 bases). Germline-derived CDR1 and CDR2 are SGHTA and FQGNSA. The CDR3 loop spans 15 amino acids. Trimming pared 3 bases from V and 8 bases from J, leaving 17 bases between. CDR3 in amino acids: CASSFRDSPWDEQFF. The DNA of the CDR3 is TGTGCCAGCAGCTTCCGGGACTCGCCTTGGGATGAGCAGTTCTTC.

V usage is TRBV7-9 and J usage is TRBJ1-4, with D possibly TRBD1 on 5 matching bases. The CDR3 has 13 amino acids. V lost 11 bases and J 3 bases, leaving 13 bases between the germline ends. Germline values: CDR1 SEHNR, CDR2 FQNEAQ (reference sequence). CDR3 amino acids: CAGTGTANEKLFF. The CDR3 nucleotides read TGTGCCGGTACGGGGACGGCTAATGAAAAACTGTTTTTT.

The CDR3 DNA reads as TGTGCCAGCAATCATGGACTAGACTACAATGAGCAGTTCTTC. Its protein product is CASNHGLDYNEQFF. The J gene is TRBJ2-1, the V gene TRBV14, with 7 bases that match TRBD2. CDR3 length: 14 amino acids. V lost 7 bases and J lost 3; bases outside the gene matches: 6. Germline values: CDR1 SGHDN, CDR2 FVKESK.

This clone counts as medium-sized. V is TRBV30 and J is TRBJ2-5, with 7 bases identical to TRBD2. CDR3 length: 14 amino acids. Germline V gene sequence: CDR1 GTSNPN, CDR2 SVGIG (reference sequence). J gave up 0 bases and V 0 bases, and 1 base lay outside the gene matches. This CDR3 reads CAWSVAGYQETQYF. The CDR3 coding sequence is TGTGCCTGGAGTGTAGCGGGATACCAAGAGACCCAGTACTTC.

The chain employs TRBV6-1 and TRBJ2-7, with 11 bases that match TRBD2. After removal of 1 base from V and 3 bases from J, the junction contained 2 bases not matched to a gene. CDR1 and CDR2 (germline): MNHNS, SASEGT. This CDR3 is 15 amino acids long. This chain's CDR3 is CASSEDTSGSYEQYF. The CDR3 DNA sequence: TGTGCCAGCAGTGAAGACACTAGCGGGAGCTACGAGCAGTACTTC.

DNA for the CDR3: TGTGCCAGCAGGGGACAGGATTACTCTGGCTACACCTTC. It yields the protein CASRGQDYSGYTF. V and J are TRBV6-1 and TRBJ1-2, with 8 bases lining up with TRBD1. From germline, CDR1 is MNHNS and CDR2 SASEGT. J lost 7 bases, V lost 6 bases, and 7 bases had no gene match. The CDR3 runs to 13 residues.

The chain uses TRBV7-2 and TRBJ2-7, with TRBD1 matching over 8 bases. With V trimmed by 5 bases and J by 3 bases, 3 bases remained unmatched. The length of the CDR3 is 13 residues. Per germline, CDR1 SGHTA and CDR2 FQGNSA. The CDR3 here is CASSVDRGYEQYF. The CDR3 region has the DNA TGTGCCAGCAGCGTCGACAGGGGCTACGAGCAGTACTTC.

The chain recombines TRBV5-5 with TRBJ2-7, with unresolved D. V was clipped by 7 bases and J by 3 bases, with 8 bases between them. CDR3 length: 11 residues. Per the germline V gene, CDR1 is SGHKS and CDR2 is YYEKEE (reference sequence). CDR3 sequence: CASSPSYEQYF. For the CDR3, the DNA is TGTGCCAGCTCCCCTAGCTACGAGCAGTACTTC.

The gene calls are TRBV27 and TRBJ2-1, with 7 bases that match TRBD1. The CDR3 has 14 residues. Trimming removed 6 bases from V and 4 bases from J; junction bases left unmatched: 6. From germline, CDR1 is MNHEY and CDR2 SMNVEV (reference sequence). The CDR3 loop is CASRLQGMYNEQFF. The CDR3 DNA follows: TGTGCCAGCAGACTACAGGGGATGTACAATGAGCAGTTCTTC.

CDR3 loop: CASSSLAEGPGELFF. The CDR3 DNA reads TGTGCCAGCAGTTCACTAGCGGAGGGGCCCGGGGAGCTGTTTTTT. The chain employs TRBV27 and TRBJ2-2; 8 bases fit TRBD2. The germline V gene encodes CDR1 MNHEY and CDR2 SMNVEV (reference sequence). V was clipped by 4 bases and J by 6 bases; unmatched bases: 7. The CDR3 contains 15 residues.

J is TRBJ1-1 and V is TRBV7-6; 7 bases are shared with TRBD1. CDR3 length equals 16 residues. Germline CDR1 reads SGHVS; CDR2 reads FNYEAQ. V trimming: 3 bases; J trimming: 1 base; junction bases outside the gene matches: 8. The CDR3: CASSLGPQGGNTEAFF. CDR3 coding DNA: TGTGCCAGCAGCTTGGGGCCGCAGGGGGGGAACACTGAAGCTTTCTTT.

This clone appeared once. This chain connects TRBV19 to TRBJ2-7, with 12 bases lining up with TRBD2. In germline, CDR1 is LNHDA, CDR2 SQIVND (reference sequence). The V and J ends lost 5 bases and 4 bases, in that order; junction bases with no gene match: 3. This CDR3 comprises 14 residues. The CDR3 DNA reads as TGTGCCAGTAGTGTAGGACTAGCGGGATACGAGCAGTACTTC. This gives the protein CASSVGLAGYEQYF.

This rearrangement joins TRBV7-2 to TRBJ2-7; D gene ambiguous. Trimming removed 2 bases at V and 2 bases at J, with 10 bases between. This CDR3 comprises 14 residues. Germline CDR1 is SGHTA and CDR2 is FQGNSA. The CDR3 DNA reads TGTGCCAGCAGCTTACTAAACAGCCCCTACGAGCAGTACTTC. It codes for CASSLLNSPYEQYF. Filled out from reference TRBV7-2 and TRBJ2-7, the complete variable domain reads GAGVSQSPSNKVTEKGKDVELRCDPISGHTALYWYRQSLGQGLEFLIYFQGNSAPDKSGLPSDRFSAERTGGSVSTLTIQRTQQEDSAVYLCASSLLNSPYEQYFGPGTRLTVT.

The sample holds one count of this clone. The chain carries TRBV2 and TRBJ2-5; D may be TRBD1 (5 bases). There are 15 residues in the CDR3. The germline V gene has CDR1 SNHLY and CDR2 FYNNEI. V lost 9 bases and J lost 1, with 18 bases in between. The CDR3 is CASPKAQGPQETQYF. In DNA form, the CDR3 reads TGTGCCAGTCCGAAGGCCCAGGGCCCCCAAGAGACCCAGTACTTC.

The rearrangement joins TRBV7-4 to TRBJ2-7; D may be TRBD1 or TRBD2 (5 bases each). This CDR3 has 14 amino acids. The V gene lost 5 bases and the J gene lost 0 bases, with 11 bases spanning the gap. The germline gives CDR1 SGHVT, CDR2 SQSDAQ. The DNA of the CDR3 is TGTGCCAGCAGCACCCCCGGGGCCTCCTACGAGCAGTACTTC. This translates into CASSTPGASYEQYF.